This entry features one T cell receptor (beta chain) sequence. Its antigen is not known. One end of the junction is discordant with germline, which a read error may explain. The record originates from a study of shared clonotypes between healthy human individuals. Germline V gives CDR1 SEHNR, CDR2 FQNEAQ (reference sequence). The CDR3 loop spans 12 amino acids. Some clones are missing from TCRdb's copy, which holds only in-frame ones; the method was immunoSEQ multiplex PCR. The data contain some 2.4 million clones, roughly 93% of them seen just once; the ten biggest clones take up roughly 0.39%. Whole-study results and caveats: Naive subsets tended to show greater estimated richness than memory subsets. An anticipated effect of sequencing depth on clonotype sharing among donors was recognized.

Adult donors, all healthy and HIV-negative, had no recent acute infections or vaccinations. Sequenced: naive CD4+ T cells from PBMCs. Subset defined: CD45RA+ positively selected. The TCR originated in a man younger than 35 in good health. Some clones in this sample may be carry-over from other donors' samples. V gene TRBV7-9 combines with J gene TRBJ2-2; TRBD1 or TRBD2 may be the D gene (6 bases each). The CDR3 protein is CASTSKGGGLFF. The CDR3 DNA reads TGTGCCAGCACCTCTAAAGGAGGGGGGCTGTTTTTT. Full variable domain (outside the CDR3, taken from reference TRBV7-9 and TRBJ2-2): DTGVSQNPRHKITKRGQNVTFRCDPISEHNRLYWYRQTLGQGPEFLTYFQNEAQLEKSRLLSDRFSAERPKGSFSTLEIQRTEQGDSAMYLCASTSKGGGLFFGEGSRLTVL.